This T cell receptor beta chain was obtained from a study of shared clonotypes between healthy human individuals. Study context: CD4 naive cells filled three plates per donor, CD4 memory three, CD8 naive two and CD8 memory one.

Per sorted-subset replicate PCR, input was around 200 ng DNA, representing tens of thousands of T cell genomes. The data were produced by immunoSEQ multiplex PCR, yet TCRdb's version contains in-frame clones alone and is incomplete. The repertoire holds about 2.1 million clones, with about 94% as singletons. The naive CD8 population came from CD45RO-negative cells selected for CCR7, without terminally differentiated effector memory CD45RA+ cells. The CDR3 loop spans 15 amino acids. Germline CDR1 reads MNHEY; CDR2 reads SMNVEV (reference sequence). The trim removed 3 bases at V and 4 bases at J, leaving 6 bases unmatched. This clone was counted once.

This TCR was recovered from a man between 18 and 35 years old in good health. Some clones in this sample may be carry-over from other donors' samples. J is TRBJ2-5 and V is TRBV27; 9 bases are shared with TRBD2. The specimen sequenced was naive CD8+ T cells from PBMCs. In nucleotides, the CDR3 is TGTGCCAGCAGTTTTGGTAGCGGGAGTGGAGAGACCCAGTACTTC. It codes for CASSFGSGSGETQYF.